The 6 T cell receptor beta chains below all came from one sample that was sequenced in a study of regulatory and conventional T cells in RAG deficiency. Blood CD4+ CD25-high CD127-low regulatory T cells supplied the genomic DNA template. Profiling relied on immunoSEQ multiplex PCR, and the TCRdb table lists in-frame clones only, not all of them. The table has several thousand clones, 80% to 95% seen once. The same data also contributed to another study, on regulatory T cells. That source notes: The PCR used 52 TRBV and 13 TRBJ primers.

The source material was CD127- CD25+ CD4+ Tregs sorted from blood. The source of these receptors is a human donor in good health.

This clone is a singleton in its sample. V is TRBV5-4 and J is TRBJ1-1, with TRBD1 matching 9 bases. Trimming at V came to 0 bases and at J to 11 bases, leaving 2 bases not matched to a gene. This CDR3 has 12 residues. Germline-derived CDR1 and CDR2 are SGHNT and YYREEE (reference sequence). The CDR3 sequence is CASSLDRGPAFF. The DNA for the CDR3 is TGTGCCAGCAGCTTGGACAGGGGGCCTGCTTTCTTT.

V gene TRBV9 combines with J gene TRBJ2-4; TRBD2 agrees at 7 bases. There are 14 residues in the CDR3. J was trimmed by 6 bases and V by 3 bases; bases with no gene match: 6. The germline CDR1 and CDR2 sequences are SGDLS and YYNGEE. The CDR3 sequence is CASSGGPGGNIQYF. CDR3 DNA: TGTGCCAGCAGCGGGGGTCCGGGGGGAAACATTCAGTACTTC.

The chain links TRBV5-1 to TRBJ2-5, with 14 positions matching TRBD2. The junction had 8 bases not matched to a gene; V was cut back by 3 bases and J by 4 bases. Germline V gene sequence: CDR1 SGHRS, CDR2 YFSETQ. The CDR3 totals 17 residues. The DNA of the CDR3 is TGCGCCAGCAGCTCCCGACTAGCGGGGGGGACTAGAGAGACCCAGTACTTC. Protein: CASSSRLAGGTRETQYF.

The chain links TRBV2 to TRBJ1-5; D perhaps matches TRBD1 (6 bases). V dropped 10 bases and J dropped 1 base, with 20 bases sitting between them. Germline-derived CDR1 and CDR2 are SNHLY and FYNNEI. There are 16 residues in the CDR3. The CDR3 bases are TGTGCCACCGCGGACGAGGGGGTGGGGAGCAATCAGCCCCAGCATTTT. Encoded protein: CATADEGVGSNQPQHF.

V is TRBV11-2 and J is TRBJ2-1; a possible D gene is TRBD2 (6 bases). From germline, CDR1 is SGHAT and CDR2 FQNNGV. Trimming took 1 base from V and 1 from J, leaving 11 bases between them. The CDR3 totals 16 residues. The CDR3 is CASSLVPGESYNEQFF. The CDR3 coding sequence is TGTGCCAGCAGCTTAGTCCCGGGAGAGTCCTACAATGAGCAGTTCTTC.

The CDR3 DNA reads TGTGCCACCCAAAGACAGGGGGCGAGCACAGATACGCAGTATTTT. Translation gives CATQRQGASTDTQYF. This chain links TRBV10-3 with TRBJ2-3, with TRBD1 identical over 10 bases. This CDR3 has 15 residues. The junction had 7 bases not matched to a gene; V was cut back by 10 bases and J by 0 bases. The germline CDR1 and CDR2 sequences are ENHRY and SYGVKD.